The clone carrying this T cell receptor beta chain has a count of ten or more. The antigen is undetermined. These data are taken from a study of T-cell reconstitution after alpha-beta-depleted transplantation in children. Study findings and constraints: The origin of alpha-beta T cells about two months after transplant was reportedly several hundred expanded graft clones. By one year post-transplant, T-cell counts and diversity largely arose from T cells that were newly produced.

CDR1 and CDR2 (germline): SQVTM, ANQGSEA. The V gene lost 7 bases and the J gene lost 0 bases, with 12 bases spanning the gap. This CDR3 is built from 14 residues. As it was prepared, the TCRbeta library received unique molecular identifiers. A single record per CDR3 protein comes from TCRdb applying MiXCR to the PCR reads. The profile shows hundreds of thousands of distinct CDR3 sequences, under 20% of them singletons. The genes are TRBV29-1 and TRBJ2-2, with D possibly TRBD1 on 6 matching bases. The TCR sequence derives from a boy in the first two years of life who had a stem cell transplant for Wiskott-Aldrich syndrome, so the T cells may come from the graft donor. The sample was PBMCs, mostly from graft donor cells, taken 360 days after TCRalphabeta/CD19-depleted stem cell transplant. CDR3 sequence (DNA): TGCAGCGGTGGACAGAGCTCGAACACCGGGGAGCTGTTTTTT. Translating gives CSGGQSSNTGELFF.